This T cell receptor (beta chain) comes out of a study of blood T cell repertoires in COVID-19. Study details: Samples representing acute and convalescent COVID-19 were sourced from the United States, Italy and Spain. T cells, B-cell-depleted T cells, or PBMCs supplied cDNA or gDNA.

The data were produced by immunoSEQ multiplex PCR, yet TCRdb's version contains in-frame clones alone and is incomplete. The table lists under 250,000 clones, around 84% of them singletons. V lost 0 bases and J lost 9, with 18 bases in between. The CDR3 has 17 residues. Per germline, CDR1 LGHNA and CDR2 YSLEER. The origin of this receptor is a woman in her fifties or sixties who had recovered from COVID-19. This chain links TRBV4-3 with TRBJ1-6; possibly TRBD1 for D (6 bases). What was sequenced was peripheral blood. The CDR3 spells CASSQDSRVTGSSPLHF. The CDR3 DNA sequence: TGCGCCAGCAGCCAAGATTCCCGGGTAACAGGGTCTTCACCCCTCCACTTT.